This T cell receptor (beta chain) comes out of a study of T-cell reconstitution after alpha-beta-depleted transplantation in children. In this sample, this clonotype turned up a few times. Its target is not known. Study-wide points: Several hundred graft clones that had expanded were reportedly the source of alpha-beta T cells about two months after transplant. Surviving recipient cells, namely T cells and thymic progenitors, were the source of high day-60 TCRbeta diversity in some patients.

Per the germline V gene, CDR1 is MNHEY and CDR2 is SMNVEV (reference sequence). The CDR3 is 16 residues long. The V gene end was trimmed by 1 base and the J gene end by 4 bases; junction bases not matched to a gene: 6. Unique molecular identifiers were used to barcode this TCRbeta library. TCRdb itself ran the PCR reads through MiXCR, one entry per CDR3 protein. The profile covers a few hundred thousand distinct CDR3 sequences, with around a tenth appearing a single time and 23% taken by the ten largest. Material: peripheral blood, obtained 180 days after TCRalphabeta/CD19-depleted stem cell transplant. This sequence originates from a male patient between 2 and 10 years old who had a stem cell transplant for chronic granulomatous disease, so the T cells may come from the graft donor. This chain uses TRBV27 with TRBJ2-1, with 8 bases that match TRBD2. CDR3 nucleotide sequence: TGTGCCAGCAGTTTATTATCGAGCGGGGGTTACAATGAGCAGTTCTTC. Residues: CASSLLSSGGYNEQFF.